Listed below are T cell receptor beta chains from one sample, sequenced in a study of Graves' ophthalmopathy and Graves' hyperthyroidism. TCRdb independently ran MiXCR on the multiplex PCR reads; one entry per CDR3 protein. Among 300,000 to 400,000 distinct CDR3 sequences, about 17% were seen once, and the ten largest hold approximately 13%. Material: peripheral blood. Receptors were obtained from an adult man with Graves' ophthalmopathy. CDR3s include the opening cysteine and the closing phenylalanine or tryptophan. The order of the fields is D gene, CDR3 length, V gene, J gene, clone size, CDR3 DNA, CDR3 protein. A D gene is named only where the DNA matches it firmly. Not all rows give a size; the values are once, few, many and, for expanded clones, a class.

TRBD2	16	TRBV4-3	TRBJ2-4	few	TGCGCCAGCAGCCAGGCCGGGGGGGGGCTGGAAAACATTCAGTACTTC	CASSQAGGGLENIQYF
NA	13	TRBV11-2	TRBJ1-6	many	TGTGCCAGTGGTGGGACTTCAGTGGCACCCCTCCACTTT	CASGGTSVAPLHF
NA	13	TRBV20-1	TRBJ1-2	many	TGCAGTGCTAGAGGAACTGCGGGAGAAGGCTACACCTTC	CSARGTAGEGYTF
NA	13	TRBV18	TRBJ1-1	many	TGTGCCAGCTCACCAATCGGTAACACTGAAGCTTTCTTT	CASSPIGNTEAFF
TRBD2	16	TRBV27	TRBJ2-1	many	TGTGCCAGCAGTTCGGGGGGAGGGCCTATGGTCAATGAGCAGTTCTTC	CASSSGGGPMVNEQFF
NA	14	TRBV20-1	TRBJ2-7	many	TGCAGTGCTAGAGATAAACGCTATGCCTACGAGCAGTACTTC	CSARDKRYAYEQYF
TRBD2	13	TRBV29-1	TRBJ2-7	NA	TGCAGCGTGAGGACTAGCGGGGCCCACGAGCAGTACTTC	CSVRTSGAHEQYF
NA	15	TRBV5-1	TRBJ1-1	many	TGCGCCAGCAGCCTGGAGACCCAGGGGAACACTGAAGCTTTCTTT	CASSLETQGNTEAFF
NA	16	TRBV6-5	TRBJ1-2	many	TGTGCCAGCAGTTATGCCCTGAGGCGGACGAACTATGGCTACACCTTC	CASSYALRRTNYGYTF
NA	14	TRBV3-1	TRBJ1-2	many	TGTGCCAGCAGCCAAGACTTGCAGGGTTATGGCTACACCTTC	CASSQDLQGYGYTF